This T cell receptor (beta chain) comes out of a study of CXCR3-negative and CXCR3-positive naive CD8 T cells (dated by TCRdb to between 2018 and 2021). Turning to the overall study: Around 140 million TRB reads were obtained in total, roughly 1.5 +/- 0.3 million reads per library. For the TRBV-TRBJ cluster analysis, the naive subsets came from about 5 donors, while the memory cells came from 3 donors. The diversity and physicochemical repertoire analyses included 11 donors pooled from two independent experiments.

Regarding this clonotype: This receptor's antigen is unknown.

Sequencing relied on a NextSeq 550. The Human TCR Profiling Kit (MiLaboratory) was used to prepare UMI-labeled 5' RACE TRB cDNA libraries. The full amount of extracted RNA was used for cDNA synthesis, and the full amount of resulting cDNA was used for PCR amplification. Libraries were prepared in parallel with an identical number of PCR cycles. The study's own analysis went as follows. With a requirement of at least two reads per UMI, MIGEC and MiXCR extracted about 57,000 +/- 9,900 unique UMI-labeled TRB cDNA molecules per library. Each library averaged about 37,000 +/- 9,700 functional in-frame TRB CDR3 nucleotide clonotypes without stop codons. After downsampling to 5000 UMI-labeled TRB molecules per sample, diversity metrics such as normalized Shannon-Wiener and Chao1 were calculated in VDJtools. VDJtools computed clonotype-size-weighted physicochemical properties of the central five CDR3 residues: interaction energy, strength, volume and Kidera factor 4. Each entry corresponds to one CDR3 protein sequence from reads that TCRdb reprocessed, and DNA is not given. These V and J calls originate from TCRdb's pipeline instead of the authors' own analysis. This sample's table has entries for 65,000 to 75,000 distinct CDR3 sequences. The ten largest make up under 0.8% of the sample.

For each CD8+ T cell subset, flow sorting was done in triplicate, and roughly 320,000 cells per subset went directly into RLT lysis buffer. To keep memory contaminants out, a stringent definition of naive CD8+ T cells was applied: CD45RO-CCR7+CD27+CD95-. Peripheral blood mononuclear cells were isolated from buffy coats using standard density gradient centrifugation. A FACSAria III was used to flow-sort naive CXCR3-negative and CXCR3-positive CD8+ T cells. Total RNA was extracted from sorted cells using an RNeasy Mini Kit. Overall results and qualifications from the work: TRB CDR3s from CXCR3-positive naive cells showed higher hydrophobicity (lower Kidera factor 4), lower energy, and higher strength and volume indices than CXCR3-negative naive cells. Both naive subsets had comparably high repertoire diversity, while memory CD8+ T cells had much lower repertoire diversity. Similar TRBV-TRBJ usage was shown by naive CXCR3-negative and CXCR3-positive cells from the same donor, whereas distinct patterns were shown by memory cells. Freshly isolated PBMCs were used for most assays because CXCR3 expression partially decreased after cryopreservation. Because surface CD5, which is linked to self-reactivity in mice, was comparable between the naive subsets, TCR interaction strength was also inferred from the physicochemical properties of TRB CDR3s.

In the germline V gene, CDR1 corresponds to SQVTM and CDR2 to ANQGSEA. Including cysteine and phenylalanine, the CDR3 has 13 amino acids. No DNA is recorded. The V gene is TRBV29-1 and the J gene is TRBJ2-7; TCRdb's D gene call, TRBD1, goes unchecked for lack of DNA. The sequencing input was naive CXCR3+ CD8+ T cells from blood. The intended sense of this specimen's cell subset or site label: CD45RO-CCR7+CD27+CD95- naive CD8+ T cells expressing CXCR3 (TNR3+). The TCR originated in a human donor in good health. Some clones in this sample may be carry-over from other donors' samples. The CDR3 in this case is CSVSDRNNYEQYF.